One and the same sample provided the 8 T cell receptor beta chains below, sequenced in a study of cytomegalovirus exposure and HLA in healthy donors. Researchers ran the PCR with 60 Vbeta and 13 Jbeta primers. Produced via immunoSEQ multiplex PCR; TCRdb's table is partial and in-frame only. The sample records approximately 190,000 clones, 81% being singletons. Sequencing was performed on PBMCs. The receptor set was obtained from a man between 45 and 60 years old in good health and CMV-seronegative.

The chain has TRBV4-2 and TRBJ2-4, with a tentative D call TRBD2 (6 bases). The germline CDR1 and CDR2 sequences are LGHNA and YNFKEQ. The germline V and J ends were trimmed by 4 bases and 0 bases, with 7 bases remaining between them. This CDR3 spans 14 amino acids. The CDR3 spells CASSPGLAKNIQYF. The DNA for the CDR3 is TGTGCCAGCAGCCCGGGACTAGCCAAAAACATTCAGTACTTC.

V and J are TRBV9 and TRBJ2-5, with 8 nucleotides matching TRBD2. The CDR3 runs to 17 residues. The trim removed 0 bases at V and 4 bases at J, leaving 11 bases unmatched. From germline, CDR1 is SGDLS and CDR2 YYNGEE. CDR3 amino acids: CASSVGPSGFMGETQYF. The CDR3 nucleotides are TGTGCCAGCAGCGTAGGGCCTAGCGGGTTTATGGGAGAGACCCAGTACTTC.

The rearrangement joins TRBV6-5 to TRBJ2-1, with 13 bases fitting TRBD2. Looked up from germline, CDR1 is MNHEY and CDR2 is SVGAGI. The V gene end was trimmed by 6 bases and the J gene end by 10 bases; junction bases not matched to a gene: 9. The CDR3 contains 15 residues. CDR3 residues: CASRPTSGGAREQFF. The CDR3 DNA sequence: TGTGCCAGCAGGCCCACTAGCGGGGGGGCTCGAGAGCAGTTCTTC.

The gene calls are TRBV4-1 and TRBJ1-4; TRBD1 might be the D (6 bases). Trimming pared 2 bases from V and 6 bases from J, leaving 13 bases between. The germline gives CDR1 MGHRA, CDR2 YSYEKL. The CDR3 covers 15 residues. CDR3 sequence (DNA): TGCGCCAGCAGCCAATCTAACAGGGTGGATGAAAAACTGTTTTTT. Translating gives CASSQSNRVDEKLFF.

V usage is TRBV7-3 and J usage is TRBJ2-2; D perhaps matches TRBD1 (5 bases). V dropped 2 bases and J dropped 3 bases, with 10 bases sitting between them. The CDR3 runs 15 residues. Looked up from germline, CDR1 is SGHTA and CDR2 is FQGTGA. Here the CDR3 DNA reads TGTGCCAGCAGCTTACTGGGGCCCGACACCGGGGAGCTGTTTTTT. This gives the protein CASSLLGPDTGELFF.

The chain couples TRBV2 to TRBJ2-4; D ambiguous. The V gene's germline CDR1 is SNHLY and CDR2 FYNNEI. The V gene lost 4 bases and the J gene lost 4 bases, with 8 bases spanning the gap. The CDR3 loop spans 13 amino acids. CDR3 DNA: TGTGCCAGCAGTGTTGACATAAAAAACATTCAGTACTTC. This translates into CASSVDIKNIQYF.

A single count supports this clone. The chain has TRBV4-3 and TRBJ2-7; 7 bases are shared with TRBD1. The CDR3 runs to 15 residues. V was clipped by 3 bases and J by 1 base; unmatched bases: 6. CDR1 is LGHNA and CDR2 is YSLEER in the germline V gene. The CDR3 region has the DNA TGCGCCAGCAGCCAGAACTACAGGGGATCCTACGAGCAGTACTTC. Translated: CASSQNYRGSYEQYF.

The CDR3 DNA follows: TGTGCCAGCAGCTTAGTCGGGGGGCCCACCTACAATGAGCAGTTCTTC. Protein product: CASSLVGGPTYNEQFF. This chain joins TRBV7-8 and TRBJ2-1, with D perhaps matching TRBD2 (7 bases). V was clipped by 1 base and J by 2 bases, with 12 bases between them. The length of the CDR3 is 16 residues. Germline V gene lookup returns CDR1 SGHVS and CDR2 FQNEAQ.